This T cell receptor beta chain appears in the sequencing data of a study of low-dose radiotherapy and immunotherapy resistance in tumors. On the study more broadly: Intravenous cyclophosphamide at 200 mg/m2 preceded radiation and immunotherapy by one day, every two weeks.

The CDR3 contains 16 residues. Germline loops: CDR1 LNHDA, CDR2 SQIVND (reference sequence). V was pared by 7 bases and J by 5 bases, with 23 bases between. Time point of the sample: after trial treatment. The treatment here: LDRT plus nivolumab, ipilimumab, low-dose cyclophosphamide and aspirin (RACIN trial). Eligible patients bore advanced solid tumors devoid of tumor-infiltrating lymphocytes. Both TCRalpha and TCRbeta chains were reverse transcribed with V-gene-specific primers. For amplifying TCRs, the PCR ran for approximately 18 cycles with Phusion, which was used together with a constant-region primer and the adapter on the V primers. TCRdb reprocessed the reads via MiXCR and lists one record per CDR3 protein. The sample yields about 84,000 distinct CDR3 sequences, around 17% seen once. This clonotype came up many times.

This receptor was taken from a male donor with prostate cancer. The V call is TRBV19, the J call TRBJ1-1, with a tentative D call TRBD1 (6 bases). This specimen was PBMCs, taken after low-dose radiotherapy plus immunotherapy. In DNA form, the CDR3 reads TGTGCCAGTATACCCCGCGTAGGGCAGGGGTGGACTGAAGCTTTCTTT. Protein: CASIPRVGQGWTEAFF.